One and the same sample provided the 23 T cell receptor beta chains below, sequenced in a study of blood T cell repertoires in COVID-19 (dated by TCRdb to about 2020). Library preparation employed the immunoSEQ multiplex PCR assay. As stored in TCRdb, this immuneACCESS dataset retains in-frame rearrangements with V and J assigned. A fraction of the clones does not appear; measured against another copy, unresolved V genes explain less than half of the discrepancy, and the remainder lacks a known reason. The sample table lists under 40,000 clones, about 72% of them with a count of one. Jointly, the top ten make up roughly 7.4% of the sample. The sequenced material came from peripheral blood. The receptors were sampled from a woman aged 55-69 years with acute or convalescent COVID-19.

The V and J genes are TRBV5-4 and TRBJ2-4; D is uncertain. The germline V gene encodes CDR1 SGHNT and CDR2 YYREEE (reference sequence). V was clipped by 4 bases and J by 8 bases, with 10 bases between them. This CDR3 comprises 12 residues. The CDR3 DNA reads TGTGCCAGCAGCCCCTCTCCCGACATTCAGTACTTC. Translating it yields CASSPSPDIQYF.

The chain employs TRBV2 and TRBJ1-2; 9 bases align to TRBD1. After removal of 8 bases from V and 8 bases from J, the junction contained 9 bases not matched to a gene. The CDR3 loop spans 13 amino acids. Germline CDR1 is SNHLY and CDR2 is FYNNEI. CDR3 in amino acids: CASLQTGTGGYTF. CDR3 nucleotide sequence: TGTGCCAGCCTCCAAACCGGGACAGGGGGCTACACCTTC.

This chain links TRBV27 with TRBJ1-4; tentatively, D is TRBD1 (5 bases). Trimming stripped 5 bases from V and 7 bases from J, with 20 bases between. This CDR3 region has 16 residues. Germline CDR1 and CDR2: MNHEY and SMNVEV (reference sequence). CDR3 sequence: CASSERGFNIGEKLFF. Written as DNA, the CDR3 is TGTGCCAGCAGTGAAAGGGGTTTCAACATAGGTGAAAAACTGTTTTTT.

The chain joins TRBV3-1 (or the pseudogene TRBV3-2) to TRBJ2-1, with a weak D call TRBD2 (5 bases). Per germline, CDR1 LGHDT and CDR2 YNNKEL (reference sequence). The CDR3 is 14 residues long. V lost 2 bases to trimming and J lost 5 bases, with 10 bases between them. This CDR3 reads CASSQNNGNNEQFF. The DNA of the CDR3 is TGTGCCAGCAGCCAAAACAACGGGAACAATGAGCAGTTCTTC.

This clone came up a few times. The chain has TRBV2 and TRBJ2-3; D gene uncertain. The CDR3 extends over 17 amino acids. The V gene lost 4 bases and the J gene lost 4 bases, with 21 bases spanning the gap. The germline CDR1 and CDR2 sequences are SNHLY and FYNNEI. Here the CDR3 DNA reads TGTGCCAGCAGTGCAGGTCGTCGCTCTCCAGACGCAGATACGCAGTATTTT. As protein: CASSAGRRSPDADTQYF. The variable domain in full, with the rest retrieved from reference TRBV2 and TRBJ2-3, is EPEVTQTPSHQVTQMGQEVILRCVPISNHLYFYWYRQILGQKVEFLVSFYNNEISEKSEIFDDQFSVERPDGSNFTLKIRSTKLEDSAMYFCASSAGRRSPDADTQYFGPGTRLTVL.

The rearrangement joins TRBV5-1 to TRBJ1-6; 9 positions agree with TRBD1. V shed 2 bases and J 5 bases; nucleotides not matched to a gene: 11. This CDR3 comprises 18 residues. CDR1 is SGHRS, CDR2 YFSETQ, per germline. CDR3 nucleotide sequence: TGCGCCAGCAGCTTCGACCCGGTAGACAGGGGGAATAATTCACCCCTCCACTTT. The encoded protein is CASSFDPVDRGNNSPLHF.

V gene TRBV3-1 (or the pseudogene TRBV3-2) combines with J gene TRBJ2-1; D possibly corresponds to TRBD2 (5 bases). V lost 4 bases and J 7 bases, leaving 14 bases between the germline ends. The CDR3 has 14 residues. CDR1 is LGHDT and CDR2 is YNNKEL in the germline V gene (reference sequence). CDR3 residues: CASSREGSLNEQFF. The CDR3 DNA follows: TGTGCCAGCAGCCGCGAGGGCTCCCTGAATGAGCAGTTCTTC.

This clone was seen a handful of times. This chain joins TRBV30 and TRBJ1-6; 9 positions match TRBD1. J was trimmed by 8 bases and V by 3 bases; bases with no gene match: 8. CDR1 and CDR2 (germline): GTSNPN, SVGIG (reference sequence). This CDR3 comprises 15 residues. CDR3 in DNA: TGTGCCTGGAGGGGGACAGGGAGGATTTATTCACCCCTCCACTTT. Translation gives CAWRGTGRIYSPLHF.

Points on this clone: At one end, the junction sequence differs from germline, possibly due to a read error. V and J are TRBV29-1 and TRBJ1-2; no firm D call. The CDR3 covers 10 residues. CDR1 SQVTM and CDR2 ANQGSEA come from the germline V gene. CDR3 loop: CSVGEGVVAF. The CDR3 DNA sequence: TGCAGCGTTGGAGAGGGAGTCGTCGCCTTC. Full variable domain (rest looked up from reference TRBV29-1 and TRBJ1-2): SAVISQKPSRDICQRGTSLTIQCQVDSQVTMMFWYRQQPGQSLTLIATANQGSEATYESGFVIDKFPISRPNLTFSTLTVSNMSPEDSSIYLCSVGEGVVAFGSGTRLTVV.

The chain carries TRBV11-3 and TRBJ1-1; the D is unclear. The germline V gene has CDR1 SGHNT and CDR2 YENEEA. The CDR3 has 13 amino acids. With 2 bases removed from V and 5 bases from J, the gap between germline ends came to 9 bases. CDR3 DNA sequence: TGTGCCAGCAGCTTAATGCCAGATACTGAAGCTTTCTTT. Its protein is CASSLMPDTEAFF.

The DNA for the CDR3 is TGTGCCAGCAGCCAAACAGGGCTCAATCAGCCCCAGCATTTT. This translates into CASSQTGLNQPQHF. The V gene is TRBV25-1, the J gene TRBJ1-5, with D possibly matching TRBD1 (6 bases). The CDR3 totals 14 residues. Trimming left V 6 bases short and J 3 bases short, with 12 bases between. Germline V gives CDR1 MGHDK, CDR2 SYGVNS. The variable domain in full, completed from reference TRBV25-1 and TRBJ1-5, reads EADIYQTPRYLVIGTGKKITLECSQTMGHDKMYWYQQDPGMELHLIHYSYGVNSTEKGDLSSESTVSRIRTEHFPLTLESARPSHTSQYLCASSQTGLNQPQHFGDGTRLSIL.

The genes are TRBV19 and TRBJ1-6, with TRBD1 identical over 11 bases. V lost 6 bases to trimming and J lost 5 bases; unmatched junction nucleotides: 0. Germline V CDR1 and CDR2: LNHDA, SQIVND (reference sequence). The CDR3 length is 14 residues. Here the CDR3 DNA reads TGTGCCAGTAGGGACAGGGGGCATAATTCACCCCTCCACTTT. Translating it yields CASRDRGHNSPLHF.

In this sample, this clone turned up a few times. The J gene is TRBJ1-2, the V gene TRBV4-1; 7 nucleotides line up with TRBD1. The V segment lost 0 bases and the J segment 8 bases; nucleotides outside the gene matches: 12. CDR1 and CDR2 (germline): MGHRA, YSYEKL. The CDR3 is made up of 16 amino acids. The CDR3 DNA reads as TGCGCCAGCAGCCAAGATGCCGGGACAGCCCGACGCGGCTACACCTTC. Its translation: CASSQDAGTARRGYTF.

The CDR3, as DNA: TGTGCCAGCAGCCCCCCCAGGCTGGCTGGAAACACCATATATTTT. Amino acid sequence: CASSPPRLAGNTIYF. The rearrangement links TRBV3-1 (or the pseudogene TRBV3-2) to TRBJ1-3, with unresolved D. The CDR3 covers 15 residues. Trimming left V 4 bases short and J 2 bases short, with 12 bases between. The germline gives CDR1 LGHDT, CDR2 YNNKEL (reference sequence).

The chain uses TRBV27 and TRBJ2-1; D is uncertain. The CDR3 totals 15 residues. Trimming removed 0 bases at V and 4 bases at J, with 10 bases between. From germline, CDR1 is MNHEY and CDR2 SMNVEV (reference sequence). The CDR3 nucleotides are TGTGCCAGCAGTTTATCTAGCCGCGGATACAATGAGCAGTTCTTC. Encoded protein: CASSLSSRGYNEQFF.

The CDR3 bases are TGTGCTAGTGGTTTGACAGGGGCCATGAACACTGAAGCTTTCTTT. Protein product: CASGLTGAMNTEAFF. The gene calls are TRBV12-5 and TRBJ1-1; 7 nucleotides match TRBD1. Looked up from germline, CDR1 is LGHNT and CDR2 is FRNRAP. The CDR3 length is 15 residues. V lost 2 bases and J lost 0; bases outside the gene matches: 3.

Only a few counts were recorded for this clone. CDR3 coding DNA: TGTGCCAGCAGTTTACGACACACCTACGAGCAGTACTTC. It yields the protein CASSLRHTYEQYF. The V call is TRBV28, the J call TRBJ2-7; D unclear. V lost 2 bases to trimming and J lost 2 bases, with 7 bases between them. This CDR3 comprises 13 residues. In germline, CDR1 is MDHEN, CDR2 SYDVKM.

The chain recombines TRBV7-9 with TRBJ1-4; 12 bases align to TRBD1. This CDR3 has 16 residues. Losses at the gene ends were 5 bases for V and 4 bases for J; bases not matched to a gene: 5. Germline values: CDR1 SEHNR, CDR2 FQNEAQ (reference sequence). DNA for the CDR3: TGTGCCAGCAGCGGAGGGACAGGGGGCATTAATGAAAAACTGTTTTTT. As protein: CASSGGTGGINEKLFF.

The rearrangement joins TRBV2 to TRBJ2-2; perhaps TRBD1 as D (6 bases). Germline values: CDR1 SNHLY, CDR2 FYNNEI. The CDR3 has 14 amino acids. V was cut by 4 bases and J by 0 bases, with 6 bases left in between. The DNA of the CDR3 is TGTGCCAGCAGTGGGACAGCGAACACCGGGGAGCTGTTTTTT. Protein: CASSGTANTGELFF.

CDR3 loop: CASSQGGQTPYEQYF. CDR3 DNA: TGCGCCAGCAGTCAAGGGGGCCAAACTCCCTACGAGCAGTACTTC. The chain carries TRBV23-1 and TRBJ2-7; D perhaps matches TRBD1 (6 bases). TRBV23-1 is an ORF; its function is uncertain. V was trimmed by 2 bases and J by 2 bases, leaving 13 bases between them. The CDR3 runs to 15 residues.

The rearrangement joins TRBV11-2 to TRBJ1-1; D is undetermined. This CDR3 has 13 amino acids. The germline V gene encodes CDR1 SGHAT and CDR2 FQNNGV. Trimming shortened V by 1 base and J by 4 bases, and 7 bases separated the two germline ends. Written as DNA, the CDR3 is TGTGCCAGCAGCTTAGTATCCGGCACTGAAGCTTTCTTT. This gives the protein CASSLVSGTEAFF.

The V call is TRBV7-6, the J call TRBJ2-3; D unresolved. The CDR3 loop spans 16 amino acids. V gave up 5 bases and J gave up 0 bases, with 15 bases separating them. CDR1 and CDR2 from the germline V gene are SGHVS and FNYEAQ. The CDR3 nucleotides are TGTGCCAGCAGCCCTACAAGCTCTAGAAGCACAGATACGCAGTATTTT. This encodes CASSPTSSRSTDTQYF.

The V gene is TRBV10-1, the J gene TRBJ1-4; tentatively, D is TRBD1 (6 bases). Germline V CDR1 and CDR2: WNHNN, SYGVQD (reference sequence). The V end lost 5 bases, the J end lost 3 bases, and 13 bases lay between the germline ends. The CDR3 contains 15 residues. CDR3 DNA: TGCGCCAGCAGTTTGGGGGCTCATGCTAATGAAAAACTGTTTTTT. Its translation: CASSLGAHANEKLFF.